What follows describes a single T cell receptor beta chain. Its cognate antigen is unknown. This sample stems from a study of OX40 agonist ivuxolimab in advanced cancers. Study overall: An agonistic anti-OX40 (CD134) antibody, ivuxolimab, was used to treat the patients. Intravenous ivuxolimab at 0.01 to 10 mg/kg was given to patients every 2 weeks. Regarding the study as a whole: Both blood CD4+ and CD8+ T cells showed clonal growth by week 6 at 0.1 to 3.0 mg/kg.

Individuals having autoimmune disease history or systemic immunosuppression were not enrolled. Clones were sequenced by immunoSEQ multiplex PCR, and TCRdb holds only the in-frame ones, with some missing. Of about 69,000 clones listed, around 80% were seen once; the top ten hold under 2.5%. Looked up from germline, CDR1 is KGHSH and CDR2 is LQKENI. This CDR3 contains 16 residues. V lost 3 bases, J lost 4 bases, and 16 bases lay in between. The specimen comprised CD4+ or CD8+ T cells sorted from blood, sampled in a trial of the OX40 agonist ivuxolimab. This sequence joins TRBV18 and TRBJ2-1; D is undetermined. The sequence derives from an adult with an advanced solid tumor such as melanoma, head and neck, liver or kidney cancer. The CDR3 spells CASSPRGIQKYNEQFF. The CDR3 DNA reads as TGTGCCAGCTCACCGCGTGGGATCCAAAAATACAATGAGCAGTTCTTC. Supplemented by reference TRBV18 and TRBJ2-1, the full variable domain reads NAGVMQNPRHLVRRRGQEARLRCSPMKGHSHVYWYRQLPEEGLKFMVYLQKENIIDESGMPKERFSAEFPKEGPSILRIQQVVRGDSAAYFCASSPRGIQKYNEQFFGPGTRLTVL.